Shown below are 31 T cell receptor beta chains from a single sample sequenced in a study of blood T cell repertoires in COVID-19. Libraries were prepared by immunoSEQ multiplex PCR; TCRdb keeps only in-frame clonotypes and omits some of them. Among roughly 360,000 clones listed, around nine tenths were seen once. Material: PBMCs or T cells enriched from blood (not recorded which). Receptors were obtained from a woman under 40 with acute COVID-19.

The rearrangement joins TRBV5-4 to TRBJ2-4, with a weak D call TRBD1 (6 bases). This CDR3 region has 13 residues. V lost 4 bases, J lost 7 bases, and 12 bases lay in between. Germline assignment: CDR1 SGHNT and CDR2 YYREEE (reference sequence). CDR3 in amino acids: CASSPDRNNIQYF. In DNA form, the CDR3 reads TGTGCCAGCAGCCCGGACAGAAATAACATTCAGTACTTC.

On this clone: The sample holds other DNA sequences that translate to the same CDR3. This chain joins TRBV5-1 and TRBJ2-5, with 7 bases lining up with TRBD1. Germline assignment: CDR1 SGHRS and CDR2 YFSETQ. V lost 0 bases, J lost 2 bases, and 1 base stayed unmatched. The CDR3 runs 14 residues. The CDR3 bases are TGCGCCAGCAGCTTGGGACAGGGACAAGAGACCCAGTACTTC. This gives the protein CASSLGQGQETQYF.

The rearrangement links TRBV29-1 to TRBJ2-7, with 9 positions matching TRBD1. The trim removed 3 bases at V and 3 bases at J, leaving 3 bases unmatched. This CDR3 contains 13 residues. Germline CDR1 is SQVTM and CDR2 is ANQGSEA. The CDR3 DNA reads TGCAGCGTTGAGACAGGGGGAAACTACGAGCAGTACTTC. It is translated as CSVETGGNYEQYF.

The chain employs TRBV27 and TRBJ2-7, with 11 positions matching TRBD2. The CDR3 covers 15 residues. Germline-derived CDR1 and CDR2 are MNHEY and SMNVEV (reference sequence). V dropped 3 bases and J dropped 2; count of bases not matched to a gene: 3. The CDR3: CASSLLAGGTYEQYF. Written as DNA, the CDR3 is TGTGCCAGCAGTTTGTTAGCGGGGGGGACCTACGAGCAGTACTTC.

J is TRBJ2-1 and V is TRBV10-3, with TRBD2 matching 7 bases. The CDR3 covers 13 residues. Looked up from germline, CDR1 is ENHRY and CDR2 is SYGVKD. Losses at the gene ends were 11 bases for V and 6 bases for J; bases not matched to a gene: 10. The CDR3 DNA is TGTGCCTCCTGGGCTAGCGGCAGCAATGAGCAGTTCTTC. Translating gives CASWASGSNEQFF.

This clone showed up just a few times. The chain links TRBV2 to TRBJ1-5, with TRBD1 matching over 9 bases. CDR3 size: 15 residues. Germline trimming cut 2 bases from V and 6 bases from J; bases unmatched to any gene: 5. Germline CDR1 reads SNHLY; CDR2 reads FYNNEI. CDR3 in DNA: TGTGCCAGCAGTGAACGGACAGGGGAGGGTCAGCCCCAGCATTTT. Translating gives CASSERTGEGQPQHF.

This clone has just a few counts. The chain joins TRBV7-8 to TRBJ1-1; D perhaps matches TRBD1 (5 bases). Germline loops: CDR1 SGHVS, CDR2 FQNEAQ. The CDR3 runs to 14 residues. V was clipped by 5 bases and J by 5 bases, with 15 bases between them. CDR3 region: CASSLGGVRTEAFF. The CDR3 DNA follows: TGTGCCAGCAGCCTCGGAGGGGTTAGGACTGAAGCTTTCTTT.

Concerning this clone: The same CDR3 can be traced to other DNA sequences in this sample. The chain couples TRBV12-3 or TRBV12-4 to TRBJ2-7, with D tentatively TRBD1 (6 bases). This CDR3 comprises 12 residues. With 5 bases removed from V and 1 base from J, the gap between germline ends came to 6 bases. CDR3 in amino acids: CASSTGSYEQYF. The CDR3 nucleotides read TGTGCCAGCAGTACAGGGTCCTACGAGCAGTACTTC.

DNA for the CDR3: TGTGCCACGGCGGACAGGTTTGCCTACGAGCAGTACTTC. This translates into CATADRFAYEQYF. The genes are TRBV19 and TRBJ2-7; TRBD1 matches 7 bases. The junction had 8 bases not matched to a gene; V was cut back by 10 bases and J by 2 bases. There are 13 residues in the CDR3. Germline values: CDR1 LNHDA, CDR2 SQIVND (reference sequence).

This clone was seen a single time. The chain combines TRBV9 with TRBJ1-6, with D tentatively TRBD1 (6 bases). The CDR3 has 14 amino acids. V dropped 2 bases and J dropped 3 bases, with 6 bases sitting between them. Germline V CDR1 and CDR2: SGDLS, YYNGEE. The CDR3 DNA follows: TGTGCCAGCAGCGTCAGGGGCTATAATTCACCCCTCCACTTT. Translating gives CASSVRGYNSPLHF. The full variable domain, rest sourced from reference TRBV9 and TRBJ1-6, is DSGVTQTPKHLITATGQRVTLRCSPRSGDLSVYWYQQSLDQGLQFLIQYYNGEERAKGNILERFSAQQFPDLHSELNLSSLELGDSALYFCASSVRGYNSPLHFGNGTRLTVT.

The CDR3 coding sequence is TGCAGTGCTAGTCGTGCGACTAGCGGGGGCAGGTCCCAGTACTTC. This encodes CSASRATSGGRSQYF. The rearrangement links TRBV20-1 to TRBJ2-5, with TRBD2 identical over 12 bases. Trimming removed 3 bases from V and 9 bases from J; junction bases left unmatched: 11. In germline, CDR1 is DFQATT, CDR2 SNEGSKA (reference sequence). The CDR3 loop spans 15 amino acids.

The CDR3 is CAWTTNRGSTDTQYF. The CDR3 DNA is TGTGCCTGGACCACTAACAGGGGAAGCACAGATACGCAGTATTTT. This sequence joins TRBV30 and TRBJ2-3; 7 bases map to TRBD1. The junction had 7 bases not matched to a gene; V was cut back by 4 bases and J by 0 bases. Germline values: CDR1 GTSNPN, CDR2 SVGIG (reference sequence). The CDR3 contains 15 residues.

The chain links TRBV24-1 to TRBJ2-3, with 10 bases fitting TRBD1. Germline V gives CDR1 KGHDR, CDR2 SFDVKD. The CDR3 runs 15 residues. The J segment lost 3 bases and the V segment lost 5 bases, leaving 4 bases of the junction unmatched. CDR3 DNA sequence: TGTGCCACCAGTGGCTGGGACAGGGGAACAGATACGCAGTATTTT. Amino acid sequence: CATSGWDRGTDTQYF.

J is TRBJ1-1 and V is TRBV13; D gene ambiguous. Germline V CDR1 and CDR2: PRHDT, FYEKMQ (reference sequence). This CDR3 is 14 amino acids long. V was cut by 5 bases and J by 6 bases, with 16 bases left in between. CDR3 sequence (DNA): TGTGCCAGCAGCCTTGACATGTATGGCTCTGAAGCTTTCTTT. Residues: CASSLDMYGSEAFF.

This chain joins TRBV28 and TRBJ1-5; no clear D gene. The CDR3 is 12 amino acids. Germline CDR1 MDHEN, CDR2 SYDVKM. V was trimmed by 8 bases and J by 5 bases, leaving 10 bases between them. The CDR3, as DNA: TGTGCCAGCGAGGGCCCTGATCAGCCCCAGCATTTT. Amino acids: CASEGPDQPQHF.

The CDR3 DNA reads as TGTGCTAGTGGGTCCCCCGGGGTTGGCAATCAGCCCCAGCATTTT. It translates to CASGSPGVGNQPQHF. V gene TRBV12-5 combines with J gene TRBJ1-5; D is uncertain. V was trimmed by 6 bases and J by 2 bases, leaving 14 bases between them. The CDR3 spans 15 residues. Germline values: CDR1 LGHNT, CDR2 FRNRAP.

For the CDR3, the DNA is TGCGCCAGCAGCGTGAACAGGGGGCCTGGCTACACCTTC. This gives the protein CASSVNRGPGYTF. This chain joins TRBV5-1 and TRBJ1-2; 9 positions agree with TRBD1. Germline CDR1 SGHRS, CDR2 YFSETQ. CDR3 length equals 13 residues. Losses at the gene ends were 4 bases for V and 7 bases for J; bases not matched to a gene: 5.

This chain joins TRBV2 and TRBJ2-1, with a tentative D call TRBD1 (5 bases). This CDR3 comprises 16 residues. V was shortened by 5 bases and J by 3 bases, with 17 bases between the two germline ends. Germline V gene data show CDR1 as SNHLY and CDR2 as FYNNEI. CDR3 DNA: TGTGCCAGCAGTATGGGTAGGGGTGTCAGCTACAATGAGCAGTTCTTC. Translation: CASSMGRGVSYNEQFF.

V is TRBV30 and J is TRBJ1-2; 8 bases map to TRBD1. Per germline, CDR1 GTSNPN and CDR2 SVGIG (reference sequence). The CDR3 totals 11 residues. The ends lost 2 bases at V and 11 bases at J; junction bases unmatched: 4. CDR3 protein: CAWSYRGEYTF. As DNA, the CDR3 is TGTGCCTGGAGTTACAGGGGGGAGTACACCTTC.

The chain combines TRBV4-1 with TRBJ2-3; 12 bases fit TRBD2. Trimming took 1 base from V and 4 from J; bases not matched to a gene: 3. The CDR3 covers 16 residues. Germline CDR1 is MGHRA and CDR2 is YSYEKL. The CDR3 coding sequence is TGCGCCAGCAGCCAAGGAGGGACTAGCGGGCCAGATACGCAGTATTTT. Amino acids: CASSQGGTSGPDTQYF.

The chain links TRBV6-5 to TRBJ1-3; D remains unclear. There are 15 residues in the CDR3. Germline-derived CDR1 and CDR2 are MNHEY and SVGAGI. V shed 2 bases and J shed 0 bases, with 8 bases lying between them. The CDR3 region is CASSYDYNSGNTIYF. CDR3 DNA: TGTGCCAGCAGTTACGACTACAACTCTGGAAACACCATATATTTT.

The chain has TRBV6-4 and TRBJ1-6; D is possibly TRBD1 (6 bases). Germline V gene data show CDR1 as MRHNA and CDR2 as SNTAGT. The V end lost 3 bases, the J end lost 6 bases, and 12 bases lay between the germline ends. This CDR3 has 15 amino acids. Here the CDR3 reads CASSELAQGNSPLHF. CDR3 nucleotide sequence: TGTGCCAGCAGTGAACTCGCACAGGGTAATTCACCCCTCCACTTT.

The CDR3 DNA reads as TGTGCCACCAGTCGCGGACAGGGGGGAGATACGCAGTATTTT. Translating gives CATSRGQGGDTQYF. The chain employs TRBV24-1 and TRBJ2-3, with 10 positions matching TRBD1. Trimming removed 6 bases from V and 5 bases from J; junction bases left unmatched: 4. This CDR3 comprises 14 residues. Germline CDR1 is KGHDR and CDR2 is SFDVKD.

The rearrangement uses TRBV25-1 and TRBJ2-1; D is possibly TRBD1 (6 bases). Trimming pared 3 bases from V and 3 bases from J, leaving 21 bases between. CDR1 and CDR2 from the germline V gene are MGHDK and SYGVNS. CDR3 size: 18 residues. The CDR3 nucleotides are TGTGCCAGCAGTGAGCTAACGCTGCACAGGGAGAACTACAATGAGCAGTTCTTC. This translates into CASSELTLHRENYNEQFF.

The chain carries TRBV2 and TRBJ1-1; TRBD1 agrees at 9 bases. Germline values: CDR1 SNHLY, CDR2 FYNNEI. This CDR3 contains 17 residues. The ends lost 0 bases at V and 6 bases at J; junction bases unmatched: 11. CDR3 in DNA: TGTGCCAGCAGTGAAGCGGAGCGGAGGGACAGGGAGTCTGAAGCTTTCTTT. This encodes CASSEAERRDRESEAFF. The variable domain in full, with the rest retrieved from reference TRBV2 and TRBJ1-1, is EPEVTQTPSHQVTQMGQEVILRCVPISNHLYFYWYRQILGQKVEFLVSFYNNEISEKSEIFDDQFSVERPDGSNFTLKIRSTKLEDSAMYFCASSEAERRDRESEAFFGQGTRLTVV.

This rearrangement joins TRBV19 to TRBJ1-2, with 8 bases identical to TRBD1. Germline trimming cut 9 bases from V and 8 bases from J; bases unmatched to any gene: 5. The length of the CDR3 is 11 residues. CDR1 and CDR2 from the germline V gene are LNHDA and SQIVND (reference sequence). CDR3 sequence (DNA): TGTGCCAGGGAAGACAGGGGCGGCTACACCTTC. This encodes CAREDRGGYTF.

This clone was seen only a few times. The V gene is TRBV6-2 or TRBV6-3, the J gene TRBJ1-1; a possible D gene is TRBD1 (5 bases). The V gene's germline CDR1 is MNHEY and CDR2 SVGEGT. The CDR3 runs to 14 residues. The ends were cut back, 5 bases at V and 0 bases at J, with 10 bases in the middle. CDR3 protein: CASSLGHLNTEAFF. CDR3 DNA: TGTGCCAGCAGTCTAGGACATTTGAACACTGAAGCTTTCTTT.

This chain uses TRBV11-1 with TRBJ2-7; D unresolved. Deletions cut 2 bases from V and 0 bases from J, with 5 bases between. This CDR3 has 13 residues. Germline loops: CDR1 SGHAT, CDR2 FQDESV (reference sequence). CDR3 region: CASSLYSSYEQYF. CDR3 in DNA: TGTGCCAGCAGCTTATACAGCTCCTACGAGCAGTACTTC.

The V and J genes are TRBV18 and TRBJ1-2; D gene uncertain. From germline, CDR1 is KGHSH and CDR2 LQKENI. The CDR3 has 14 amino acids. Trimming shortened V by 3 bases and J by 0 bases, and 8 bases separated the two germline ends. For the CDR3, the DNA is TGTGCCAGCTCACCGTCAGGTTCTAACTATGGCTACACCTTC. It specifies CASSPSGSNYGYTF.

This clone has only one observation. The J gene is TRBJ1-1, the V gene TRBV10-2; D remains ambiguous. The CDR3 has 14 residues. V lost 3 bases and J lost 0, with 8 bases in between. Germline lookup yields CDR1 WSHSY and CDR2 SAAADI. CDR3 DNA: TGCGCCAGCAGTGACAAACAACTGAACACTGAAGCTTTCTTT. Its protein product is CASSDKQLNTEAFF.

V gene TRBV5-6 combines with J gene TRBJ1-2; D possibly corresponds to TRBD1 (5 bases). The V end lost 1 base, the J end lost 8 bases, and 12 bases lay between the germline ends. CDR3 size: 13 residues. Germline values: CDR1 SGHDT, CDR2 YYEEEE. The CDR3 DNA is TGTGCCAGCAGCTTGAGGGTGACAGAGGGCTACACCTTC. Its protein is CASSLRVTEGYTF.